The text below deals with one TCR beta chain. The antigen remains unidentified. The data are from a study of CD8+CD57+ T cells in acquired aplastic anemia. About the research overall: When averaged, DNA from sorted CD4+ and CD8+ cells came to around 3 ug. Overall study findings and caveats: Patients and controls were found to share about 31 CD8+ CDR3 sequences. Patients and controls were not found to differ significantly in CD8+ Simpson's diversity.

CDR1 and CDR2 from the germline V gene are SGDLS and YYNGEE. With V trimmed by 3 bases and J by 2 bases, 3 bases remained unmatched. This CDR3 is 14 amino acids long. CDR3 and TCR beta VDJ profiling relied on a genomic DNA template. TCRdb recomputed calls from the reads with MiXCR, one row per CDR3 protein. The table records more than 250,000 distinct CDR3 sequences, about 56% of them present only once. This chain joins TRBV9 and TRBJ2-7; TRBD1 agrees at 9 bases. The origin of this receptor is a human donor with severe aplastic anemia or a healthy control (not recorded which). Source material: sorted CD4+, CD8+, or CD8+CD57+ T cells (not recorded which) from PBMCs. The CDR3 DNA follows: TGTGCCAGCAGCGCGGGACAGGGCCCCTACGAGCAGTACTTC. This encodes CASSAGQGPYEQYF.